This T cell receptor beta chain was documented in a study of a mutant IDH1 vaccine in newly diagnosed glioma. The wider study: Patients were started on vaccination 4-6 weeks after radiotherapy alone, or with temozolomide cycles.

This clone is medium-sized (0.01 to 0.1%). Antigen specificity is unknown. Assay used: immunoSEQ multiplex PCR; TCRdb lists only in-frame clones, some missing. Seen here are tens of thousands of clones, over 60% observed once, and the top ten hold 6.5% to 9.5%. The time point: week 35, safety follow-up. Topical imiquimod accompanied each vaccine dose, which consisted of 300 ug of mutant IDH1 20-mer peptide. Newly diagnosed WHO grade 3 or 4 IDH1-mutant, ATRX-lost astrocytomas were identified in the donors. There are 14 residues in the CDR3. Germline CDR1 is SGDLS and CDR2 is YYNGEE. Unmatched junction bases numbered 6, after V lost 0 bases and J lost 7 bases.

The input for sequencing was PBMCs, taken from a glioma patient whose treatment included an IDH1 peptide vaccine. The J gene is TRBJ1-2, the V gene TRBV9; TRBD1 agrees at 7 bases. This receptor was obtained from a man aged 50 to 59 with glioma. CDR3 in DNA: TGTGCCAGCAGCGTAGCTGGCAGGGGGAGTGGCTACACCTTC. Residues: CASSVAGRGSGYTF.